The clone carrying this TCR beta chain was detected a few times. This sample is drawn from a study of T cells in Graves' hyperthyroidism and ophthalmopathy. V was shortened by 5 bases and J by 8 bases, with 21 bases between the two germline ends. This CDR3 is built from 15 residues. Germline CDR1 MNHEY, CDR2 SVGEGT. TCR beta CDR3 region amplification was performed from RNA transcripts. The TCR CDR3 was amplified in a first-round RT-PCR using the HTBI primer set. TCRdb redid the calling of the multiplex PCR reads with MiXCR, one entry per CDR3 protein. Counted here are over 700,000 distinct CDR3 sequences, 18% occurring once; the ten biggest clones make up over 15%. Not enrolled were patients with uncontrolled infection, other autoimmune disease, pregnancy or lactation. The study collected blood at first hyperthyroidism diagnosis, before any ophthalmopathy symptoms arose.

This receptor was obtained from a woman aged 45 to 65 with Graves' hyperthyroidism that later progressed to Graves' ophthalmopathy. Sequencing was done on a sample of blood. This chain joins TRBV6-2 or TRBV6-3 and TRBJ2-5; D is unclear. CDR3 DNA sequence: TGTGCCAGCAGTCGCCCTCCTCCGGGCCCCGCAACCCAGTACTTC. Translated, it gives CASSRPPPGPATQYF.